The rows below give T cell receptor beta chains drawn from one sample of a study of blood T cells in healthy people across ages. Each CDR3 protein is one row after TCRdb ran MiXCR on the 5' RACE reads. The table lists 550,000 to 700,000 distinct CDR3 sequences, 25% to 30% of them singletons. The material sequenced was blood. The receptors here all came from a woman in her sixties or seventies in good health. The CDR3 runs from the conserved cysteine through the conserved F or W. Each record gives: J gene, D gene, V gene, CDR3 length, clone size, CDR3 protein, CDR3 DNA. A D gene is named only where the DNA matches it firmly. Clone size appears in some rows only: once, few, many, or a class for an expanded clone.

TRBJ2-3,TRBD1,TRBV2,15,.,CASSNRDRGSDTQYF,TGTGCCAGCAGTAACCGGGACAGGGGTTCAGATACGCAGTATTTT
TRBJ1-5,.,TRBV20-1,14,many,CSAREGSPNQPQHF,TGCAGTGCTAGAGAGGGATCTCCCAATCAGCCCCAGCATTTT
TRBJ2-2,.,TRBV6-4,15,.,CASSNRAENTGELFF,TGTGCCAGCAGTAACAGGGCAGAGAACACCGGGGAGCTGTTTTTT
TRBJ2-1,.,TRBV5-1,14,many,CASSSSTGYNEQFF,TGCGCCAGCAGCTCCTCAACAGGTTACAATGAGCAGTTCTTC
TRBJ2-7,.,TRBV7-2,14,.,CASSLAGGPFEQYF,TGTGCCAGCAGCTTAGCGGGGGGGCCTTTCGAGCAGTACTTC
TRBJ2-7,TRBD2,TRBV10-3,16,.,CAISAGLAGDSYEQYF,TGTGCCATCAGTGCAGGACTAGCGGGGGACTCCTACGAGCAGTACTTC
TRBJ2-5,.,TRBV5-1,14,.,CASSLGRKGETQYF,TGCGCCAGCAGCTTAGGCAGAAAGGGGGAGACCCAGTACTTC
TRBJ2-6,.,TRBV3-1,14,few,CASALLSGANVLTF,TGTGCCAGCGCACTCCTCTCTGGGGCCAACGTCCTGACTTTC
TRBJ2-7,.,TRBV5-1,15,many,CASSLSPSASYEQYF,TGCGCCAGCAGCTTGTCGCCGTCAGCCTCCTACGAGCAGTACTTC
TRBJ1-2,.,TRBV7-8,13,once,CASSFSGSSGYTF,TGTGCCAGCAGCTTCTCAGGGTCTTCTGGCTACACCTTC
TRBJ2-2,.,TRBV5-5,15,many,CASSLLGSRGGELFF,TGTGCCAGCAGCTTGTTGGGGTCGAGGGGCGGGGAGCTGTTTTTT
TRBJ2-1,TRBD2,TRBV5-1,15,few,CASSLVSSGEYEQFF,TGCGCCAGCAGCTTGGTTAGTAGCGGGGAATATGAGCAGTTCTTC
TRBJ2-7,.,TRBV4-2,15,few,CASSQDQTASYGQYF,TGTGCCAGCAGCCAAGATCAGACAGCCTCCTACGGGCAGTACTTC
TRBJ1-4,TRBD1,TRBV7-8,16,.,CASSLVTGAANEKLFF,TGTGCCAGCAGCTTAGTAACAGGGGCGGCTAATGAAAAACTGTTTTTT
TRBJ1-2,.,TRBV12-3/TRBV12-4,12,.,CASSLALGGYTF,TGTGCCAGCAGTTTAGCGCTCGGTGGCTACACCTTC
TRBJ1-1,.,TRBV3-1,14,.,CASRVKGGGTEAFF,TGTGCCAGCAGGGTAAAAGGAGGCGGTACTGAAGCTTTCTTT
TRBJ2-7,.,TRBV6-6,14,.,CASSPVRARYEQYF,TGTGCCAGCAGCCCAGTAAGGGCCCGCTACGAGCAGTACTTC
TRBJ2-2,.,TRBV7-7,15,.,CASSPRAQNTGVLFF,TGTGCCAGCAGCCCCCGGGCCCAGAACACCGGGGTGCTGTTTTTT
TRBJ2-1,.,TRBV7-2,16,.,CASSLAVRGWYNEQFF,TGTGCCAGCAGCTTAGCTGTCCGGGGGTGGTACAATGAGCAGTTCTTC
TRBJ2-7,.,TRBV7-8,15,few,CASSLLWGPTYEQYF,TGTGCCAGCAGCTTACTCTGGGGGCCCACCTACGAGCAGTACTTC
TRBJ2-7,.,TRBV2,13,few,CASSWDTDYEQYF,TGTGCCAGCAGTTGGGACACAGACTACGAGCAGTACTTC
TRBJ1-4,TRBD1,TRBV20-1,13,few,CSAPGQGREKLFF,TGCAGTGCGCCGGGACAGGGGAGAGAAAAACTGTTTTTT
TRBJ2-2,.,TRBV6-5,17,.,CASSYSLASVDTGELFF,TGTGCCAGCAGTTACTCGTTAGCGTCCGTGGACACCGGGGAGCTGTTTTTT
TRBJ1-2,.,TRBV7-9,14,.,CASSLEQGLGGYTF,TGTGCCAGCAGCTTAGAGCAGGGGCTCGGGGGCTACACCTTC
TRBJ1-1,.,TRBV3-1,12,few,CASSGDSTEAFF,TGTGCCAGCAGCGGTGATAGCACTGAAGCTTTCTTT
TRBJ1-5,TRBD1,TRBV7-9,13,few,CASSRQGMAPQHF,TGTGCCAGCAGCCGACAGGGTATGGCGCCCCAGCATTTT
TRBJ2-5,.,TRBV9,14,few,CASSVYPRGETQYF,TGTGCCAGCAGCGTATACCCTCGAGGAGAGACCCAGTACTTC
TRBJ1-2,TRBD1,TRBV7-2,15,.,CASSQTSGGVYGYTF,TGTGCCAGCAGCCAGACGTCAGGGGGCGTCTATGGCTACACCTTC
TRBJ2-2,.,TRBV6-5,14,.,CASRSAGDTGELFF,TGTGCCAGCAGATCCGCTGGTGACACCGGGGAGCTGTTTTTT
TRBJ2-5,.,TRBV7-2,17,few,CASSLAAPRGRPGTQYF,TGTGCCAGCAGCTTAGCGGCGCCGCGGGGGCGTCCGGGGACCCAGTACTTC
TRBJ1-1,TRBD1,TRBV20-1,17,few,CSARGTGGSALHTEAFF,TGCAGTGCTAGGGGGACAGGCGGTTCAGCTTTACACACTGAAGCTTTCTTT
TRBJ1-6,.,TRBV20-1,13,few,CSARDGIQRPLHF,TGCAGTGCTAGAGATGGCATCCAAAGGCCCCTCCACTTT
TRBJ1-2,.,TRBV19,13,few,CASSARTNYGYTF,TGTGCCAGTAGCGCAAGAACTAACTATGGCTACACCTTC
TRBJ2-1,TRBD2,TRBV7-2,16,few,CASNRLAASSYNEQFF,TGTGCCAGCAACCGACTAGCGGCCAGCTCCTACAATGAGCAGTTCTTC
TRBJ1-2,.,TRBV11-2,18,few,CASSPLPSSGTSFLGYTF,TGTGCCAGCAGCCCACTTCCCTCATCCGGGACCTCGTTTTTGGGCTACACCTTC
TRBJ2-5,.,TRBV20-1,12,.,CSASSGREAQYF,TGCAGTGCTAGTAGTGGGAGAGAGGCCCAGTACTTC
TRBJ2-7,TRBD2,TRBV7-9,16,.,CASSLPGLAGVYEQYF,TGTGCCAGCAGCTTACCTGGACTAGCGGGAGTGTACGAGCAGTACTTC
TRBJ1-4,.,TRBV12-3/TRBV12-4,14,few,CASSLAGGNEKLFF,TGTGCCAGCAGTTTAGCCGGGGGGAATGAAAAACTGTTTTTT
TRBJ1-1,.,TRBV25-1,16,few,CASSAGGSFLNTEAFF,TGTGCCAGCAGTGCGGGCGGTTCGTTCCTGAACACTGAAGCTTTCTTT
TRBJ2-5,TRBD2,TRBV6-2/TRBV6-3,16,.,CASSPGLGLPGETQYF,TGTGCCAGCAGCCCCGGACTAGGCTTACCCGGGGAGACCCAGTACTTC
TRBJ2-7,.,TRBV29-1,12,few,CSVSREGYEQYF,TGCAGCGTCTCAAGAGAGGGCTACGAGCAGTACTTC
TRBJ2-5,.,TRBV5-1,13,.,CASSSHQQETQYF,TGCGCCAGCAGCTCCCATCAGCAAGAGACCCAGTACTTC
TRBJ1-2,.,TRBV19,16,once,CASSTSYGQLNYGYTF,TGTGCCAGTAGTACCAGTTACGGACAGCTAAACTATGGCTACACCTTC
TRBJ2-4,TRBD1,TRBV5-1,14,few,CASSPGQGENIQYF,TGCGCCAGCAGCCCAGGACAGGGAGAAAACATTCAGTACTTC
TRBJ2-5,.,TRBV7-7,14,.,CASSLTLSHETQYF,TGTGCCAGCAGCTTAACCTTGAGCCACGAGACCCAGTACTTC
TRBJ2-5,TRBD2,TRBV7-9,15,.,CASSPWTSGVETQYF,TGTGCCAGCAGCCCTTGGACTAGCGGGGTAGAGACCCAGTACTTC
TRBJ2-2,.,TRBV4-3,19,.,CASSQLGTGLAENTGELFF,TGCGCCAGCAGCCAACTCGGGACAGGCCTAGCGGAGAACACCGGGGAGCTGTTTTTT
TRBJ2-5,TRBD2,TRBV7-2,18,.,CASSRPGTSEPGWETQYF,TGTGCCAGCAGCCGTCCCGGGACTAGCGAGCCAGGGTGGGAGACCCAGTACTTC
TRBJ2-5,.,TRBV6-2/TRBV6-3,13,few,CASSYSIGGEQYF,TGTGCCAGCAGTTACTCGATTGGCGGGGAGCAGTACTTC
TRBJ2-5,.,TRBV7-6,15,.,CASSSGPGPQETQYF,TGTGCCAGCAGCTCAGGACCAGGACCTCAGGAGACCCAGTACTTC
TRBJ1-1,.,TRBV6-2/TRBV6-3,12,.,CATWEGGTEAFF,TGTGCCACCTGGGAAGGGGGCACTGAAGCTTTCTTT
TRBJ1-2,TRBD1,TRBV12-3/TRBV12-4,16,many,CASSPTPGTGNYGYTF,TGTGCCAGCAGTCCGACCCCCGGGACAGGGAACTATGGCTACACCTTC
TRBJ1-2,.,TRBV20-1,11,few,CSAKSMECYTF,TGCAGTGCTAAAAGCATGGAGTGCTACACCTTC
TRBJ1-2,.,TRBV9,14,.,CASSVAWASPGYTF,TGTGCCAGCAGCGTAGCTTGGGCCTCCCCTGGCTACACCTTC
TRBJ2-5,TRBD1,TRBV7-8,16,few,CASSNRQGAPGETQYF,TGTGCCAGCAGCAACCGACAGGGGGCTCCTGGAGAGACCCAGTACTTC